This TCR beta chain was found in a study of cytomegalovirus exposure and HLA in healthy donors. Study as a whole: An earlier analysis identified fewer than 130 million unique TCR beta sequences in about 190 million T cells. Overall study findings and caveats: Relative to the approximately 680-donor mean, N-insertions were reportedly fewer in an Asian-associated ancestry cluster in a later analysis. As was reported, the HLA-A and HLA-B alleles of most subjects were accurately predicted from TCR beta sequences.

With regard to this clone: The antigen remains undetermined.

CDR1 is SGHNT and CDR2 is YYREEE in the germline V gene (reference sequence). The CDR3 consists of 16 residues. V was pared by 4 bases and J by 6 bases, with 12 bases of the junction left unmatched. Amplification used 60 Vbeta primers and 13 Jbeta primers. Sequencing used immunoSEQ multiplex PCR; TCRdb keeps in-frame clones, though not all of them. Of 80,000 to 100,000 clones in the sample, 79% were seen once. The J gene is TRBJ2-3, the V gene TRBV5-4; TRBD2 aligns across 9 bases. The clonotype originates from a male donor in good health and CMV-seropositive. The sample consisted of PBMCs. CDR3 sequence: CASSPAGGGTWDTQYF. CDR3 DNA: TGTGCCAGCAGCCCGGCGGGGGGGGGTACTTGGGATACGCAGTATTTT.